The 15 T cell receptor beta chains listed next were all sequenced from one sample in a study of T cell responses to AZD1222 COVID-19 vaccine listed by TCRdb under 2021. The sample's time point label, in plain terms: about 28 days (+/-7) after the second vaccine dose. The protocol used for the library was the immunoSEQ multiplex PCR assay. The source is immuneACCESS, and TCRdb retained only in-frame sequences with V and J called. Part of the clones is not carried over; for the studies checked, unresolved V genes explain less than half of this, and the remainder is unexplained. This sample comprises about 75,000 clones, about nine tenths of them detected only once. The ten largest clones add up to less than 20% of the sample. Specimen: peripheral blood, collected 28 days after the second AZD1222 dose. These receptors came from an adult who received the AZD1222 COVID-19 vaccine.

This clone was observed a handful of times. This chain uses TRBV11-3 with TRBJ2-2; D gene unclear. The germline CDR1 and CDR2 sequences are SGHNT and YENEEA. CDR3 length: 12 residues. V lost 5 bases to trimming and J lost 7 bases, with 8 bases between them. CDR3 residues: CASSPIGGELFF. In nucleotides, the CDR3 is TGTGCCAGCAGCCCGATCGGCGGGGAGCTGTTTTTT.

The V call is TRBV2, the J call TRBJ1-6; maybe TRBD1 (6 bases). The CDR3 is 17 amino acids. V was cut by 5 bases and J by 8 bases, with 22 bases left in between. Germline values: CDR1 SNHLY, CDR2 FYNNEI. The CDR3 DNA is TGTGCCAGCAGTCTCAGGCGGGGGGCAGGGATAGATTCACCCCTCCACTTT. It is translated as CASSLRRGAGIDSPLHF.

The chain carries TRBV29-1 and TRBJ1-1; D uncertain. The CDR3 covers 13 residues. The ends were cut back, 5 bases at V and 3 bases at J, with 13 bases in the middle. CDR1 and CDR2 (germline): SQVTM, ANQGSEA. The CDR3 DNA sequence: TGCAGCGTTCTGACGGACGGGGACACTGAAGCTTTCTTT. As protein: CSVLTDGDTEAFF.

This chain joins TRBV28 and TRBJ1-4, with a possible D match to TRBD1 (5 bases). CDR1 and CDR2 (germline): MDHEN, SYDVKM. V lost 5 bases to trimming and J lost 5 bases, with 18 bases between them. The CDR3 length is 16 residues. CDR3 in amino acids: CASSPNMGRANEKLFF. The CDR3 DNA is TGTGCCAGCAGTCCAAACATGGGACGGGCAAATGAAAAACTGTTTTTT.

The gene calls are TRBV7-2 and TRBJ2-2, with no clear D. CDR3 size: 15 residues. Trimming stripped 1 base from V and 2 bases from J, with 8 bases between. Germline loops: CDR1 SGHTA, CDR2 FQGNSA. CDR3 amino acids: CASSLEGKNTGELFF. Written as DNA, the CDR3 is TGTGCCAGCAGCTTAGAAGGCAAAAACACCGGGGAGCTGTTTTTT.

This sequence joins TRBV7-9 and TRBJ1-2; TRBD1 agrees at 8 bases. This CDR3 has 16 amino acids. Trimming at V came to 5 bases and at J to 1 base, leaving 9 bases not matched to a gene. Germline V gene data show CDR1 as SEHNR and CDR2 as FQNEAQ (reference sequence). The CDR3 bases are TGTGCCAGCAGCCCTTGGACAGGGTTGGGTAACTATGGCTACACCTTC. Protein: CASSPWTGLGNYGYTF. The full variable domain, its missing parts supplied by reference TRBV7-9 and TRBJ1-2, is DTGVSQNPRHKITKRGQNVTFRCDPISEHNRLYWYRQTLGQGPEFLTYFQNEAQLEKSRLLSDRFSAERPKGSFSTLEIQRTEQGDSAMYLCASSPWTGLGNYGYTFGSGTRLTVV.

This chain connects TRBV7-7 to TRBJ1-3, with D perhaps matching TRBD1 (6 bases). The CDR3 spans 19 residues. Germline V gives CDR1 SSHAT, CDR2 FNYEAQ (reference sequence). The CDR3 sequence is CASCSQVVRGVPSGNTIYF. The CDR3 nucleotides are TGTGCTAGCTGCTCCCAAGTTGTTAGGGGGGTACCCTCTGGAAACACCATATATTTT.

The gene calls are TRBV2 and TRBJ1-6; TRBD1 might be the D (6 bases). This CDR3 has 15 residues. Germline loops: CDR1 SNHLY, CDR2 FYNNEI. V was shortened by 1 base and J by 7 bases, with 11 bases between the two germline ends. CDR3 residues: CASSEDRQGNSPLHF. The DNA of the CDR3 is TGTGCCAGCAGTGAAGACCGGCAGGGGAATTCACCCCTCCACTTT.

The rearrangement links TRBV6-2 or TRBV6-3 to TRBJ2-3, with 7 bases identical to TRBD2. J gave up 7 bases and V 2 bases, and 12 bases lay outside the gene matches. The germline gives CDR1 MNHEY, CDR2 SVGEGT. This CDR3 comprises 16 residues. The CDR3 coding sequence is TGTGCCAGCAGTTACGCGGGAGAGGGCTGGAGAAATACGCAGTATTTT. Protein: CASSYAGEGWRNTQYF.

V is TRBV7-9 and J is TRBJ2-3; TRBD1 might be the D (5 bases). The CDR3 is 14 residues long. V was clipped by 1 base and J by 4 bases, with 9 bases between them. The germline V gene has CDR1 SEHNR and CDR2 FQNEAQ (reference sequence). DNA for the CDR3: TGTGCCAGCAGCTTAGATCTAGGGGCAGATACGCAGTATTTT. Protein product: CASSLDLGADTQYF.

This chain links TRBV5-1 with TRBJ1-4, with a weak D call TRBD1 (5 bases). CDR3 size: 16 residues. From germline, CDR1 is SGHRS and CDR2 YFSETQ. Trimming removed 0 bases from V and 7 bases from J, with 16 bases in between. CDR3 residues: CASSLDWGRRFEKLFF. The CDR3 nucleotides are TGCGCCAGCAGCTTGGATTGGGGCAGGAGATTTGAAAAACTGTTTTTT.

The chain joins TRBV30 to TRBJ2-7; D remains ambiguous. The CDR3 has 13 amino acids. Germline CDR1 is GTSNPN and CDR2 is SVGIG (reference sequence). V was shortened by 5 bases and J by 2 bases, with 13 bases between the two germline ends. CDR3 loop: CAWARQLTYEQYF. CDR3 bases: TGTGCCTGGGCACGCCAATTGACCTACGAGCAGTACTTC.

The V and J genes are TRBV6-5 and TRBJ2-6; no firm D call. CDR3 size: 14 residues. With 6 bases removed from V and 0 bases from J, the gap between germline ends came to 6 bases. Germline V CDR1 and CDR2: MNHEY, SVGAGI. For the CDR3, the DNA is TGTGCCAGCAGGAAATACTCTGGGGCCAACGTCCTGACTTTC. This codes for CASRKYSGANVLTF.

V gene TRBV30 combines with J gene TRBJ2-7; 9 nucleotides agree with TRBD1. Germline CDR1 is GTSNPN and CDR2 is SVGIG (reference sequence). This CDR3 spans 13 amino acids. Unmatched junction bases numbered 5, after V lost 5 bases and J lost 3 bases. This CDR3 is CAWSGQGGYEQYF. The CDR3 nucleotides are TGTGCCTGGTCGGGACAGGGAGGCTACGAGCAGTACTTC.

The sample holds a few counts of this clone. The chain couples TRBV20-1 to TRBJ2-7, with TRBD2 identical over 7 bases. The trim removed 3 bases at V and 6 bases at J, leaving 5 bases unmatched. This CDR3 is built from 12 residues. In germline, CDR1 is DFQATT, CDR2 SNEGSKA (reference sequence). DNA of the CDR3: TGCAGTGCTAGTAGCGGGCGTTTCGAGCAGTACTTC. It specifies CSASSGRFEQYF.